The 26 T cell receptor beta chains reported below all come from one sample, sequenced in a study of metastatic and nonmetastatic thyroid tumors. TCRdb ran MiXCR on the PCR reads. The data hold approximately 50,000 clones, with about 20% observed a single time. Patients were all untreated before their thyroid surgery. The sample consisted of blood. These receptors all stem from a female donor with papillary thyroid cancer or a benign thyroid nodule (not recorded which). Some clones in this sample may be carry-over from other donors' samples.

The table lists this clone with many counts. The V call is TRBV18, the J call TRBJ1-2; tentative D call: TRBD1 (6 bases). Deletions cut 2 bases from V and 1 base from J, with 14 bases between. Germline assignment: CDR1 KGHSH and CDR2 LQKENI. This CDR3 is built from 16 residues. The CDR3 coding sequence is TGTGCCAGCTCACCATCATCGGGACATTTTAACTATGGCTACACCTTC. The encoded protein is CASSPSSGHFNYGYTF.

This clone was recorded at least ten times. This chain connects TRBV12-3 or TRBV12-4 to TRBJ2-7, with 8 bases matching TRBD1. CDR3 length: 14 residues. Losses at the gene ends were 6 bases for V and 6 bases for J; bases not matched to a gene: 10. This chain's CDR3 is CASRSRGRVGEQYF. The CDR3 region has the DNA TGTGCCAGCAGGAGCAGGGGGCGCGTAGGCGAGCAGTACTTC.

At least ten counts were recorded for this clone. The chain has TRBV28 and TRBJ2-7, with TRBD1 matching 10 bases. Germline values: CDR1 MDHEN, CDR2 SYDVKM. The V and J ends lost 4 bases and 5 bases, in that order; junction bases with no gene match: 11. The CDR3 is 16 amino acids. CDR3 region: CASSSPGQGTRNEQYF. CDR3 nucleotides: TGTGCCAGCAGTTCCCCGGGACAGGGGACAAGGAACGAGCAGTACTTC.

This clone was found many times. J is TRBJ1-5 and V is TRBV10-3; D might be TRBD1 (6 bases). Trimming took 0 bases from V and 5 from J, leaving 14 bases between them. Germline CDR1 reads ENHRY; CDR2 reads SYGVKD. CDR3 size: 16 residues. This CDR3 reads CAISESNFTGHQPQHF. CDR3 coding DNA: TGTGCCATCAGTGAGTCGAATTTTACAGGGCATCAGCCCCAGCATTTT.

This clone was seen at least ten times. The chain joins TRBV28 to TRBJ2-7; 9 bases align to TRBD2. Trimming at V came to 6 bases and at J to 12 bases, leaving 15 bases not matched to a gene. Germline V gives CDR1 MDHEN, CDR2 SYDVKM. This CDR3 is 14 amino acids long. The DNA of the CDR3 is TGTGCCAGCAGGGCTAGCGGGAACCCTCTTTGGTGGTACTTC. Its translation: CASRASGNPLWWYF. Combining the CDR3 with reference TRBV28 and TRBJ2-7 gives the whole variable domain DVKVTQSSRYLVKRTGEKVFLECVQDMDHENMFWYRQDPGLGLRLIYFSYDVKMKEKGDIPEGYSVSREKKERFSLILESASTNQTSMYLCASRASGNPLWWYFGPGTRLTVT.

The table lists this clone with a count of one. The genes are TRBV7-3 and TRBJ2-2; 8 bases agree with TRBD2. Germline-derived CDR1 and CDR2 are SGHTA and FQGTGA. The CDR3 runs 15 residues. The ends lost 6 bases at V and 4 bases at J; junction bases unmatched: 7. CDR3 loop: CASRPGLGSTGELFF. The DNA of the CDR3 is TGTGCCAGCAGGCCGGGACTAGGTAGCACCGGGGAGCTGTTTTTT.

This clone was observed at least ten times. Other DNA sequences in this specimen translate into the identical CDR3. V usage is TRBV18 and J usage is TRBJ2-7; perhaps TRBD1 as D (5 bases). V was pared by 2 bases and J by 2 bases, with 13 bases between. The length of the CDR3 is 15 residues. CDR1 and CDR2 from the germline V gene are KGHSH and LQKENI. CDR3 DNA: TGTGCCAGCTCACCAGAGAGCGCAGGGCCCTACGAGCAGTACTTC. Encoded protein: CASSPESAGPYEQYF.

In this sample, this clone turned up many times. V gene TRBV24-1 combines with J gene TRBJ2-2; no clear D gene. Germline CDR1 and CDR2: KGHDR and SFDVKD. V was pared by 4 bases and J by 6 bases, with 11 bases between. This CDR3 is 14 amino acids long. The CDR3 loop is CATSEPFSPGELFF. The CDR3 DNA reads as TGTGCCACCAGTGAGCCCTTTAGTCCCGGGGAGCTGTTTTTT.

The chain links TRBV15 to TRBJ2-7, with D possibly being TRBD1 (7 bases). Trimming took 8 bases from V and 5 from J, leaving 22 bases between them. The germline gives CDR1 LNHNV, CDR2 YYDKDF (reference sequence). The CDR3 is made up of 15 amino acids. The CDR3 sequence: CATALEAGGTNEQYV. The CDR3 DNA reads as TGTGCCACCGCTTTGGAGGCAGGGGGGACCAACGAGCAGTACGTC.

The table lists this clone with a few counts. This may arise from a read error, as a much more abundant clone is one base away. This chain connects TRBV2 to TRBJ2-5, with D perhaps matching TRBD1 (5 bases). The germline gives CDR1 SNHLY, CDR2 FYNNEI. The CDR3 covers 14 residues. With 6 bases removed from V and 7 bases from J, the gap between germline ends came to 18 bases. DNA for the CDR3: TGTGCCAGCAGCCGGGTGGGGCAGGTGGTGACCCAGTACTTC. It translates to CASSRVGQVVTQYF.

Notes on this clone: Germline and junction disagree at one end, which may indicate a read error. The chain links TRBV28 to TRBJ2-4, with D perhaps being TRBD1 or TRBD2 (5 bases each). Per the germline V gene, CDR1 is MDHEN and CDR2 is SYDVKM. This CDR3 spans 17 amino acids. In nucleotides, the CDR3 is TGTGCCAGCAGTTCCTCCGGGGTAGGGGTAGGTTGGAACATTCAGTGCTTC. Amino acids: CASSSSGVGVGWNIQCF. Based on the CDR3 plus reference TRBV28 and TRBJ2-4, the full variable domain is DVKVTQSSRYLVKRTGEKVFLECVQDMDHENMFWYRQDPGLGLRLIYFSYDVKMKEKGDIPEGYSVSREKKERFSLILESASTNQTSMYLCASSSSGVGVGWNIQCFGAGTRLSVL.

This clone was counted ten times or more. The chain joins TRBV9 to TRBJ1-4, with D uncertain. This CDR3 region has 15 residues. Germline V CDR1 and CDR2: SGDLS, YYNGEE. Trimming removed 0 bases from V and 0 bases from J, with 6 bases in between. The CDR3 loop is CASSVDLTTNEKLFF. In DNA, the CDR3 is TGTGCCAGCAGCGTAGACCTGACAACTAATGAAAAACTGTTTTTT.

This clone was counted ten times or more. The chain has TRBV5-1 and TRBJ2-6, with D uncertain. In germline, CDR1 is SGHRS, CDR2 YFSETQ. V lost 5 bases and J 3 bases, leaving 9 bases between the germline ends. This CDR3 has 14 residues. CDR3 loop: CASSGPLGANVLTF. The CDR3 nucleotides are TGCGCCAGCAGTGGGCCACTTGGGGCCAACGTCCTGACTTTC.

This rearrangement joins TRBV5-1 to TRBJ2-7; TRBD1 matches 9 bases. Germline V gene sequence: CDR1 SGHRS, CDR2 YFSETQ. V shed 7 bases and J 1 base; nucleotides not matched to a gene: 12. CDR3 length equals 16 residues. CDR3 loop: CASALGGTGSSYEQYF. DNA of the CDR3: TGCGCCAGCGCCCTGGGGGGGACAGGGTCATCCTACGAGCAGTACTTC.

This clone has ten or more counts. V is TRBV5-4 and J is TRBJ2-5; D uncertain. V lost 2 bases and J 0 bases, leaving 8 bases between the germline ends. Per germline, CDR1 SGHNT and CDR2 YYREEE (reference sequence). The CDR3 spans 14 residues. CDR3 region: CASSLGRNQETQYF. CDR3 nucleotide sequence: TGTGCCAGCAGCTTAGGAAGGAACCAAGAGACCCAGTACTTC.

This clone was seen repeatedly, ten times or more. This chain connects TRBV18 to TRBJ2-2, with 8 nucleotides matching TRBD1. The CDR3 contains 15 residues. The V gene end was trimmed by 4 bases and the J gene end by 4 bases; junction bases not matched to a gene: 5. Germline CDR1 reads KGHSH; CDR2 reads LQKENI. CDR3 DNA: TGTGCCAGCTCACTGCTACAGGGGGGCACCGGGGAGCTGTTTTTT. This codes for CASSLLQGGTGELFF.

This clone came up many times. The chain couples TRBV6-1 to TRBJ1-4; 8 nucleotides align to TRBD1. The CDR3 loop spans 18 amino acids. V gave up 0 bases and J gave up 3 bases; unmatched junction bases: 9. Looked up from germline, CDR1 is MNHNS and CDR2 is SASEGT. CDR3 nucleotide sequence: TGTGCCAGCAGTGAAGCTCTTACAGGGGGGTCAGCTAATGAAAAACTGTTTTTT. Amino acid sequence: CASSEALTGGSANEKLFF.

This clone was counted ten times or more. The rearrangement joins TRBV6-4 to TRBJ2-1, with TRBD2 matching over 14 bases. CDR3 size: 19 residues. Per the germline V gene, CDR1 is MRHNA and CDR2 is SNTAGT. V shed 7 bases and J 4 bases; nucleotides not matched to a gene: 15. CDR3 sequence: CASIPEAGLAGVRYNEQFF. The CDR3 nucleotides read TGTGCCAGCATCCCAGAAGCGGGACTAGCGGGAGTTAGGTACAATGAGCAGTTCTTC.

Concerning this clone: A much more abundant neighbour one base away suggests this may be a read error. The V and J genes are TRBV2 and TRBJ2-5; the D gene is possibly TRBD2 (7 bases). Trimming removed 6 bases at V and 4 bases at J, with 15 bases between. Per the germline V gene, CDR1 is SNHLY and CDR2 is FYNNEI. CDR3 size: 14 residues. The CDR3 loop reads CASRQRGAVETQYF. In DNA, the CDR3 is TGTGCCAGCAGACAACGGGGGGCAGTAGAGACCCAGTACTTC.

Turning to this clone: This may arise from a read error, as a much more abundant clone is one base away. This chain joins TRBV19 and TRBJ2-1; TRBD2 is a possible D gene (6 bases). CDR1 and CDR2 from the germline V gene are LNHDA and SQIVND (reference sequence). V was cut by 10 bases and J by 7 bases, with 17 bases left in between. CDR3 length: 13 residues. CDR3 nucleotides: TGTGCCATCACCGGGACTCCGTTTAATGAGCAGTTCTTC. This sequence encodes CAITGTPFNEQFF.

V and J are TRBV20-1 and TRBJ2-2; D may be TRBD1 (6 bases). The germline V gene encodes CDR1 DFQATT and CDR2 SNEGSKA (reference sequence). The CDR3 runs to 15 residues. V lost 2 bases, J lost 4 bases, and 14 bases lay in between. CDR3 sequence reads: CSARSSTGSTGELFF. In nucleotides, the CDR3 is TGCAGTGCTAGAAGCTCAACAGGGTCCACCGGGGAGCTGTTTTTT.

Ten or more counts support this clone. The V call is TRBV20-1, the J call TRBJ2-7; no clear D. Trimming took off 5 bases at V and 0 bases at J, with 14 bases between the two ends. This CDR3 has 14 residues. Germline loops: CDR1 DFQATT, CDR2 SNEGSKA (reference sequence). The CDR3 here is CSASPRAHSYEQYF. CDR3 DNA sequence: TGCAGTGCTTCTCCCCGGGCCCACTCCTACGAGCAGTACTTC.

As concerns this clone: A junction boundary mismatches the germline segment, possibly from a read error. CDR3 residues: CASSFQGWRYEQYF. For the CDR3, the DNA is TGTGCCAGCAGTTTTCAGGGTTGGCGCTACGAGCAGTACTTT. The V gene is TRBV27, the J gene TRBJ2-7; TRBD1 might be the D (5 bases). CDR1 and CDR2 (germline): MNHEY, SMNVEV (reference sequence). This CDR3 contains 14 residues.

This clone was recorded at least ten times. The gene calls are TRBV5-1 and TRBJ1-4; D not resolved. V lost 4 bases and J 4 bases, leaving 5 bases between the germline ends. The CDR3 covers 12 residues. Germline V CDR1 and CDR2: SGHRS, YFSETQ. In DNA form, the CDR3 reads TGCGCCAGCAGCCAGAATAATGAAAAACTGTTTTTT. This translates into CASSQNNEKLFF. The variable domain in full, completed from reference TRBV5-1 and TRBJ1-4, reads KAGVTQTPRYLIKTRGQQVTLSCSPISGHRSVSWYQQTPGQGLQFLFEYFSETQRNKGNFPGRFSGRQFSNSRSEMNVSTLELGDSALYLCASSQNNEKLFFGSGTQLSVL.

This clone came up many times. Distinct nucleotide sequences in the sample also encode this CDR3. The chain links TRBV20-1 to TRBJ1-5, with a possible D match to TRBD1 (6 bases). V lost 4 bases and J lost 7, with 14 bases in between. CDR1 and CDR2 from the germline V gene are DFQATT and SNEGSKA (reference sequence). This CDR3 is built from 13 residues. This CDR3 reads CSAKPQGLQPQHF. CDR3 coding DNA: TGCAGTGCTAAACCACAGGGTCTCCAGCCCCAGCATTTT.

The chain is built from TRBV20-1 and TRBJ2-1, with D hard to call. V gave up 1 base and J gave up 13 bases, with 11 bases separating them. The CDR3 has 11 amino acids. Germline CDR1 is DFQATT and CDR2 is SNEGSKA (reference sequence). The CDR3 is CSARVIGYQFF. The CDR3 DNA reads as TGCAGTGCTAGAGTGATTGGATACCAGTTCTTC.